A single sample gave rise to the 2 T cell receptor beta chains below, sequenced in a study of HIV-infected children after antiretroviral therapy interruption. A 3' RACE protocol on RNA, with unique molecular identifiers, produced the TCR library. TCRdb reprocessed the 3' RACE reads with MiXCR, giving one entry per CDR3 protein. The sample includes about 40,000 distinct CDR3 sequences, approximately 7% of them seen just once. Treatment indicated: PENTA 11 planned treatment interruption arm or continuous ART arm. The sample consisted of CD45RA+ CD4+ T cells from PBMCs, pooled from several time points, taken from a donor given antiretroviral therapy, either interrupted or continuous. The subset was: naive CD4+ CD45RA+ CD45RO- T cells. These receptors were taken from a pool of human donors with HIV.

This clonotype appeared many times. This chain joins TRBV15 and TRBJ2-6; D not resolved. The CDR3 spans 16 residues. CDR1 and CDR2 from the germline V gene are LNHNV and YYDKDF (reference sequence). Trimming shortened V by 1 base and J by 1 base, and 8 bases separated the two germline ends. The CDR3 is CATSRVFGSGANVLTF. For the CDR3, the DNA is TGTGCCACCAGCAGAGTATTCGGTTCTGGGGCCAACGTCCTGACTTTC.

The sample holds many counts of this clonotype. This sequence joins TRBV6-5 and TRBJ1-1, with D possibly TRBD1 on 5 matching bases. The CDR3 is 13 amino acids. Trimming took 7 bases from V and 4 from J, leaving 13 bases between them. Per the germline V gene, CDR1 is MNHEY and CDR2 is SVGAGI. CDR3 in DNA: TGTGCCAGCATCGTGGCTGGGGGCACTGAAGCTTTCTTT. Translated, it gives CASIVAGGTEAFF.